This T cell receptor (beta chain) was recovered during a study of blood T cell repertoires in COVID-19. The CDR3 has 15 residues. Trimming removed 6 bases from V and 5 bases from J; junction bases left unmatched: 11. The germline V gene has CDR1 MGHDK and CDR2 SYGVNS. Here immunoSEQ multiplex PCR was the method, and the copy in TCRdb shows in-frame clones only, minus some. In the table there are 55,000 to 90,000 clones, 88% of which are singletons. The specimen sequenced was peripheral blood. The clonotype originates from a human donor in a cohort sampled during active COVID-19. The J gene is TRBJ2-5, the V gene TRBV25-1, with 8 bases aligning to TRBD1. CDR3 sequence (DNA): TGTGCCAGCAGCGTCCTCGGACAGGGCGGGGAGACCCAGTACTTC. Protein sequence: CASSVLGQGGETQYF.